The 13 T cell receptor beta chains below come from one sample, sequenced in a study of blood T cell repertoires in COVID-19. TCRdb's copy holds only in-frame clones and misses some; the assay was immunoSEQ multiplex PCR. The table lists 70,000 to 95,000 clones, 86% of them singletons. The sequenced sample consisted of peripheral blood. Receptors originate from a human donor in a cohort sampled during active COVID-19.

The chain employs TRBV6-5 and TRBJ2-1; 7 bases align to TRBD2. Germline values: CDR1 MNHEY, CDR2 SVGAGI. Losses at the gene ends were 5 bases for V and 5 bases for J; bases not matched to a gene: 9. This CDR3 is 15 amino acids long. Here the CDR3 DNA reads TGTGCCAGCAGTACCCGGGACTACCGTAACAATGAGCAGTTCTTC. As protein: CASSTRDYRNNEQFF.

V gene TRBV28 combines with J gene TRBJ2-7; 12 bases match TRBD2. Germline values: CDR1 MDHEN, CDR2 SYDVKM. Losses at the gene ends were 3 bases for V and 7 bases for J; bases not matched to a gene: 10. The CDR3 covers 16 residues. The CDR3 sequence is CASSFVRLAGASEQYF. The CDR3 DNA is TGTGCCAGCAGTTTTGTGAGACTAGCGGGAGCATCTGAGCAGTACTTC.

The CDR3: CASTTGTETQYF. The CDR3 region has the DNA TGTGCCAGCACCACAGGGACAGAGACCCAGTACTTC. The gene calls are TRBV6-5 and TRBJ2-5; D is possibly TRBD1 (6 bases). The V end lost 7 bases, the J end lost 4 bases, and 10 bases lay between the germline ends. The CDR3 is made up of 12 amino acids. The germline V gene has CDR1 MNHEY and CDR2 SVGAGI.

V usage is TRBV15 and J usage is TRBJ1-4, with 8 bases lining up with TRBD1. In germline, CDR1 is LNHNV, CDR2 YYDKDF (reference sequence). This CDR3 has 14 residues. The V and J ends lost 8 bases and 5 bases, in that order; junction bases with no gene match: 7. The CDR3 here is CATYGQGPNEKLFF. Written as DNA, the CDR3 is TGTGCCACCTACGGACAGGGCCCGAATGAAAAACTGTTTTTT.

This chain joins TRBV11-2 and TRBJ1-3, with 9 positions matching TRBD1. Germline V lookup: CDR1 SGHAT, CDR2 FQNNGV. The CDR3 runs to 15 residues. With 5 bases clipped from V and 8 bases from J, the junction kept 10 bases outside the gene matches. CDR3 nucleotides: TGTGCCAGCAGCGGAGGGACAGGGATTGTGGACACCATATATTTT. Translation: CASSGGTGIVDTIYF.

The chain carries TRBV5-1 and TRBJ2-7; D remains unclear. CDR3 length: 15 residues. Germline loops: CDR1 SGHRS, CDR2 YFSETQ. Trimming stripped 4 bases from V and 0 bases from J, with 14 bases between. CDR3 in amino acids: CASSRLLPSSYEQYF. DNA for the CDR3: TGCGCCAGCAGCAGACTCCTTCCTAGCTCCTACGAGCAGTACTTC.

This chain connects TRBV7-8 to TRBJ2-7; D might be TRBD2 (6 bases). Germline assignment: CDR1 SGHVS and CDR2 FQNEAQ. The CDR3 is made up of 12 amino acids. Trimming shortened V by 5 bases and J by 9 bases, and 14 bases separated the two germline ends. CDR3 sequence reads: CASSLGEVGQYF. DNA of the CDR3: TGTGCCAGCAGCCTCGGGGAGGTAGGGCAGTACTTC. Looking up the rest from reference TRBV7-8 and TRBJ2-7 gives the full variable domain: GAGVSQSPRYKVAKRGQDVALRCDPISGHVSLFWYQQALGQGPEFLTYFQNEAQLDKSGLPSDRFFAERPEGSVSTLKIQRTQQEDSAVYLCASSLGEVGQYFGPGTRLTVT.

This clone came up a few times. The CDR3 here is CASSLQAGNTQYF. The CDR3 DNA reads TGTGCCAGCAGTTTACAAGCGGGAAATACGCAGTATTTT. The rearrangement joins TRBV12-3 or TRBV12-4 to TRBJ2-3; TRBD2 matches 7 bases. Germline trimming cut 2 bases from V and 7 bases from J; bases unmatched to any gene: 3. The CDR3 loop spans 13 amino acids.

Here the CDR3 reads CASSPTTYEQYF. The CDR3 nucleotides are TGTGCCAGCAGCCCGACAACCTACGAGCAGTACTTC. The rearrangement links TRBV6-2 or TRBV6-3 to TRBJ2-7; D gene uncertain. The V gene lost 6 bases and the J gene lost 2 bases, with 8 bases spanning the gap. The CDR3 runs to 12 residues. Germline V gene lookup returns CDR1 MNHEY and CDR2 SVGEGT.

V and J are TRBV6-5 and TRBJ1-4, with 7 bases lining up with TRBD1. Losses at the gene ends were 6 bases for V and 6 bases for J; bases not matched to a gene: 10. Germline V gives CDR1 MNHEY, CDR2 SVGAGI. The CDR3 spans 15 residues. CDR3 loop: CASSGPDRDHEKLFF. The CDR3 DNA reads TGTGCCAGCAGCGGACCTGACAGGGACCATGAAAAACTGTTTTTT.

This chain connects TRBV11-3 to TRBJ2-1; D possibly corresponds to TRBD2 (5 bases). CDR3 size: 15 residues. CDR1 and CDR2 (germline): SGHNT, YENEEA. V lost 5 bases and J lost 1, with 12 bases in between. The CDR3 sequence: CASSLGVASYNEQFF. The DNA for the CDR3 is TGTGCCAGCAGCCTCGGGGTAGCGTCCTACAATGAGCAGTTCTTC.

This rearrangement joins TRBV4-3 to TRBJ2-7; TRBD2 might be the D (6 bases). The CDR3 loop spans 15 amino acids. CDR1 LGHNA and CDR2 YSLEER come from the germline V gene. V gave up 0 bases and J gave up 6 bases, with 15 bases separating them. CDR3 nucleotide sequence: TGCGCCAGCAGCCAAGATTGGATGGGGGGACGCGAGCAGTACTTC. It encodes CASSQDWMGGREQYF.

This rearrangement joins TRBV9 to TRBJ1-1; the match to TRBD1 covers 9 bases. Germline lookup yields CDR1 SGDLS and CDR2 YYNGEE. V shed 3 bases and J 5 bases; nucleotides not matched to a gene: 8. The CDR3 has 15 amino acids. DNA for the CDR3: TGTGCCAGCAGCGCAACTGGACAGGGGAGTACTGAAGCTTTCTTT. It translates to CASSATGQGSTEAFF. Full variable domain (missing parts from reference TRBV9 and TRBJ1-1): DSGVTQTPKHLITATGQRVTLRCSPRSGDLSVYWYQQSLDQGLQFLIQYYNGEERAKGNILERFSAQQFPDLHSELNLSSLELGDSALYFCASSATGQGSTEAFFGQGTRLTVV.